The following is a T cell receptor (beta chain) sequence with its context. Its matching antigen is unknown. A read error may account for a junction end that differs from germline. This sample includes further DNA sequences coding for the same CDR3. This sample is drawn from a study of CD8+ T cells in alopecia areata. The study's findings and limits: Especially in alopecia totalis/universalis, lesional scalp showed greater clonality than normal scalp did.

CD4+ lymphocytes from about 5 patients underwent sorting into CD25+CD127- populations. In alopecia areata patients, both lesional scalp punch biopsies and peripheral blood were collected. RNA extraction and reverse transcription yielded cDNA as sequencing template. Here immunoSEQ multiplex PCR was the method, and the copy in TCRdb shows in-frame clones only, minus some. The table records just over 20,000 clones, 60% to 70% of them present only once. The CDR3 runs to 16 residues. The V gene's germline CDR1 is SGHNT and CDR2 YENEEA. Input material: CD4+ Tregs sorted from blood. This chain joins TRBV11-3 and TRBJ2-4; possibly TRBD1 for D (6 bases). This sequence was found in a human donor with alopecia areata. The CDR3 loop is CASSLAPGQSQNIQYF. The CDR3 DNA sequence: TGTGCCAGCAGCTTAGCCCCCGGACAGTCTCAAAACATTCAATACTTC.